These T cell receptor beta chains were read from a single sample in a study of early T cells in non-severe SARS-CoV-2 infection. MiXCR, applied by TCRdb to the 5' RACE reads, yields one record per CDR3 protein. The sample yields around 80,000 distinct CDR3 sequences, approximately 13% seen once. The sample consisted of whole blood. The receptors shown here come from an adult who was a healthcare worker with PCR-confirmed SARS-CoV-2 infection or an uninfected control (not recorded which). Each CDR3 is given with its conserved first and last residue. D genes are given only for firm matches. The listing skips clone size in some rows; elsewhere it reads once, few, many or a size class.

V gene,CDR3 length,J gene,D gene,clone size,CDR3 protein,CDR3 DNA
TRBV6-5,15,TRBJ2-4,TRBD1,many,CASSDRGTGKNIQYF,TGTGCCAGCAGTGACAGGGGGACTGGCAAAAACATTCAGTACTTC
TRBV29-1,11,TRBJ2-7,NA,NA,CSVVRAGEQYF,TGCAGCGTTGTCCGGGCGGGGGAGCAGTACTTC
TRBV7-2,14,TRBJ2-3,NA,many,CASSFSTSTDTQYF,TGTGCCAGCAGCTTTTCGACTAGCACAGATACGCAGTATTTT
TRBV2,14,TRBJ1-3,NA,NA,CASSERGTGNTIYF,TGTGCCAGCAGTGAAAGGGGAACTGGAAACACCATATATTTT
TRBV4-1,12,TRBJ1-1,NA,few,CASSQDGNIAFF,TGCGCCAGCAGCCAAGACGGGAATATAGCTTTCTTT
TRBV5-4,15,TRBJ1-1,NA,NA,CASSWGVAERPEAFF,TGTGCCAGCAGCTGGGGGGTGGCGGAACGCCCTGAAGCTTTCTTT
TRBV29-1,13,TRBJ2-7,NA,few,CSVLRDSSGEQYF,TGCAGCGTTCTCCGGGACAGCAGCGGGGAGCAGTACTTC
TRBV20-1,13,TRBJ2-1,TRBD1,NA,CSARGQGYNEQLF,TGCAGTGCGCGCGGACAGGGGTACAATGAGCAGCTCTTC
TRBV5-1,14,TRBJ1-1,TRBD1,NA,CASSLDRGYTEAFF,TGCGCCAGCAGCTTGGACAGGGGATATACTGAAGCTTTCTTT
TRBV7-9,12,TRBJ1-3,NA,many,CASTVTGDTIYF,TGTGCCAGCACCGTTACTGGGGACACCATATATTTT
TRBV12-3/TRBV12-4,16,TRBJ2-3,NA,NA,CASSPGRGGRTDTQYF,TGTGCCAGCAGCCCGGGTCGAGGAGGGCGCACAGATACGCAGTATTTT
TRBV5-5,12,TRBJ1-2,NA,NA,CASSTEVAGYTF,TGTGCCAGCAGCACGGAGGTTGCGGGCTACACCTTC
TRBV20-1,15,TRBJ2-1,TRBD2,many,CSVPSREGRYNEQFF,TGCAGTGTCCCAAGTAGGGAGGGCCGCTACAATGAGCAGTTCTTC
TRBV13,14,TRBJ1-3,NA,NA,CASSLKGLENTIYF,TGTGCCAGCAGCTTAAAGGGTTTGGAAAACACCATATATTTT
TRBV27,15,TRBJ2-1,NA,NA,CASSLGSGPYNEQFF,TGTGCCAGCAGTTTAGGATCGGGGCCATACAATGAGCAGTTCTTC
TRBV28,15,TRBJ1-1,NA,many,CASSLFRATHTEAFF,TGTGCCAGCAGTTTATTCCGCGCCACCCACACTGAAGCTTTCTTT
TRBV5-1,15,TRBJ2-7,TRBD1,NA,CASSSPSQGADEQYF,TGCGCCAGCAGCTCCCCCTCGCAGGGGGCGGACGAGCAGTACTTC
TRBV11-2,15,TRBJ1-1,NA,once,CASSPQVTANTEAFF,TGTGCCAGCAGCCCTCAAGTCACAGCGAACACTGAAGCTTTCTTT
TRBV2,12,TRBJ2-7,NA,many,CASSEGAYEQYF,TGTGCCAGCAGTGAAGGGGCCTACGAGCAGTACTTC
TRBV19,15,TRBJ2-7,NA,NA,CASSIVPGAPYEQYF,TGTGCCAGTAGTATAGTACCAGGAGCTCCCTACGAGCAGTACTTC
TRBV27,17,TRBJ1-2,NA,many,CASSLSPRDTANYGYTF,TGTGCCAGCAGTTTAAGTCCCAGGGACACCGCTAACTATGGCTACACCTTC
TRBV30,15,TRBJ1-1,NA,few,CAWSVHGEAVVGAFF,TGTGCCTGGAGTGTACACGGGGAGGCGGTGGTGGGAGCTTTCTTT
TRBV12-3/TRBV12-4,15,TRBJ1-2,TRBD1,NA,CASSLLGQANYGYTF,TGTGCCAGCAGTTTATTGGGACAGGCTAACTATGGCTACACCTTC
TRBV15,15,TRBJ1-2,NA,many,CATSRDKRGSYGYTF,TGTGCCACCAGCAGAGATAAAAGGGGAAGCTATGGCTACACCTTC
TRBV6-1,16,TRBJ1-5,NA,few,CASTRQVKLPPQPQHF,TGTGCCAGCACCCGACAGGTGAAGCTACCCCCTCAGCCCCAGCATTTT
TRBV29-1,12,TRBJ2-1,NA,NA,CSTQGPGDEQFF,TGCAGCACCCAGGGCCCTGGCGATGAGCAGTTCTTC
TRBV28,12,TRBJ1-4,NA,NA,CASSQDVEKLFF,TGTGCCAGCAGCCAGGACGTCGAAAAACTGTTTTTT
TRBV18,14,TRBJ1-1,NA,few,CASSPARENTEAFF,TGTGCCAGCTCACCGGCCAGGGAAAACACTGAAGCTTTCTTT
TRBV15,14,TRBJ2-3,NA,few,CATSSYRITDTQYF,TGTGCCACCAGCAGTTACCGGATCACAGATACGCAGTATTTT
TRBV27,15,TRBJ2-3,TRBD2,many,CASSLEAGTTDTQYF,TGTGCCAGCAGTTTAGAAGCGGGGACCACAGATACGCAGTATTTT
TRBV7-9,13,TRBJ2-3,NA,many,CASSLRREDTQYF,TGTGCCAGCAGCTTACGAAGGGAGGATACGCAGTATTTT
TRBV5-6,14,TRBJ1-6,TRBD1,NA,CASSLNRGYSPLHF,TGTGCCAGCAGCTTGAACAGGGGTTATTCACCCCTCCACTTT
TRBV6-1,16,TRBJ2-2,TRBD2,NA,CASSVLAVLNTGELFF,TGTGCCAGCAGTGTACTAGCGGTCCTGAACACCGGGGAGCTGTTTTTT
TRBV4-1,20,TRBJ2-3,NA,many,CASSQEIRRTAVTLTDTQYF,TGCGCCAGCAGCCAAGAAATTCGCAGGACAGCTGTTACACTCACAGATACGCAGTATTTT
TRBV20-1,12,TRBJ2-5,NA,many,CSAEEGGETQYF,TGCAGTGCCGAAGAGGGCGGAGAGACCCAGTACTTC
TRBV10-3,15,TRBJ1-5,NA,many,CAISPQGPSNQPQHF,TGTGCCATCAGTCCCCAGGGTCCAAGCAATCAGCCCCAGCATTTT
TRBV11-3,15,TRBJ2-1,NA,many,CASSSRGVVYNEQFF,TGTGCCAGCAGCTCGAGGGGGGTCGTCTACAATGAGCAGTTCTTC
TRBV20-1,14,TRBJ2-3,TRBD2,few,CSAELAGGTDTQYF,TGCAGTGCAGAACTAGCGGGGGGCACAGATACGCAGTATTTT
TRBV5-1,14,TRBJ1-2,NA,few,CASSPDEAVDGYTF,TGCGCCAGCAGCCCCGATGAGGCTGTGGACGGCTACACCTTC
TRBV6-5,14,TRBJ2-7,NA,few,CASSWGRAPYEQYF,TGTGCCAGCAGTTGGGGCAGGGCACCCTACGAGCAGTACTTC
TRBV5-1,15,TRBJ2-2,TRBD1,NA,CASSLATGGTGELFF,TGCGCCAGCAGCTTGGCCACAGGGGGCACCGGGGAGCTGTTTTTT
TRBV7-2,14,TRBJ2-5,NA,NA,CASSLGHLQETQYF,TGTGCCAGCAGCTTAGGGCATCTCCAAGAGACCCAGTACTTC
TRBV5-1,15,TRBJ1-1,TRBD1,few,CASSMPGQGNTEAFF,TGCGCCAGCAGCATGCCCGGACAGGGGAACACTGAAGCTTTCTTT
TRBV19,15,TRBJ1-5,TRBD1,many,CASSSGQGTNQPQHF,TGTGCCAGTAGTAGTGGACAGGGAACAAACCAGCCCCAGCATTTT
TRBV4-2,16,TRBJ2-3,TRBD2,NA,CASSQGGLARTDTQYF,TGTGCCAGCAGCCAGGGGGGACTAGCGCGCACAGATACGCAGTATTTT
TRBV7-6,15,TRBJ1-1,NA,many,CASSLGMAGDTEAFF,TGTGCCAGCAGCTTAGGAATGGCGGGGGACACTGAAGCTTTCTTT
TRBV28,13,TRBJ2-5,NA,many,CASSSQGAGTQYF,TGTGCCAGCAGTTCACAGGGCGCAGGGACCCAGTACTTC
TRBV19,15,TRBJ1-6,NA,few,CASSMGRVDNSPLHF,TGTGCCAGTAGTATGGGGCGTGTGGATAATTCACCCCTCCACTTT